The T cell receptor (beta chain) under discussion was sequenced for a study of shared clonotypes between healthy human individuals. V gave up 0 bases and J gave up 5 bases, with 7 bases separating them. This CDR3 region has 12 residues. The germline CDR1 and CDR2 sequences are SQVTM and ANQGSEA. Only in-frame clones appear in the TCRdb table, and some are missing; sequencing was by immunoSEQ multiplex PCR. Here the sample spans about 1.4 million clones, approximately 97% being singletons. The J gene is TRBJ1-1, the V gene TRBV29-1; D remains unclear. The specimen sequenced was naive CD4+ T cells sorted from blood. The subset here: CD45RA+ positively selected. This clonotype originated in a man younger than 40 in good health. The CDR3 DNA follows: TGCAGCGTTGAAGAGGTGGGGACTGAAGCTTTCTTT. Amino acids: CSVEEVGTEAFF.